The source of this T cell receptor beta chain is a study of blood T cell repertoires in COVID-19. This CDR3 is built from 17 residues. The trim removed 2 bases at V and 5 bases at J, leaving 8 bases unmatched. Germline assignment: CDR1 SNHLY and CDR2 FYNNEI. Participants' own reports of clinical history determined their cohort assignment. Assay used: immunoSEQ multiplex PCR; TCRdb lists only in-frame clones, some missing. The repertoire holds approximately 270,000 clones, with 70% to 90% as singletons. Sequencing used PBMCs or T cells enriched from blood (not recorded which). The clonotype comes from a woman between 50 and 59 years old who had recovered from COVID-19. The chain links TRBV2 to TRBJ1-6; 8 bases match TRBD1. CDR3 bases: TGTGCCAGCAGTGAACGGACAGGGAGGTTTAATAATTCACCCCTCCACTTT. Its translation is CASSERTGRFNNSPLHF.